This TCR beta chain was found in a study of blood T cells in healthy people across ages. Study findings and constraints: Researchers said unsorted PBMCs prevented a conclusive naive versus antigen-experienced comparison.

Trimming left V 0 bases short and J 8 bases short, with 14 bases between. Looked up from germline, CDR1 is LGHDT and CDR2 is YNNKEL (reference sequence). The CDR3 sequence is 15 residues long. A sample-barcoded 5' primer and a J-beta primer mix were used in a second PCR of roughly 7 to 11 cycles. Each cDNA molecule received a tag from a template-switch adaptor that had 12 random nucleotides. MiXCR, run by TCRdb on the 5' RACE reads, gives a single entry per CDR3 protein. The sample lists more than 800,000 distinct CDR3 sequences, 40% to 45% occurring once. The sample providers were healthy Caucasian people from Russia, aged roughly 6 to 90. Staff drew approximately 9.7 milliliters of peripheral blood from each donor. Details on this clonotype: Its antigen remains unidentified.

This TCR derives from a woman aged 55-69 years in good health. Sequencing was performed on blood. This chain links TRBV3-1 with TRBJ2-1, with D unresolved. The CDR3 loop reads CASSQDIGVGDEQFF. The CDR3, as DNA: TGTGCCAGCAGCCAAGATATCGGAGTGGGTGATGAGCAGTTCTTC.